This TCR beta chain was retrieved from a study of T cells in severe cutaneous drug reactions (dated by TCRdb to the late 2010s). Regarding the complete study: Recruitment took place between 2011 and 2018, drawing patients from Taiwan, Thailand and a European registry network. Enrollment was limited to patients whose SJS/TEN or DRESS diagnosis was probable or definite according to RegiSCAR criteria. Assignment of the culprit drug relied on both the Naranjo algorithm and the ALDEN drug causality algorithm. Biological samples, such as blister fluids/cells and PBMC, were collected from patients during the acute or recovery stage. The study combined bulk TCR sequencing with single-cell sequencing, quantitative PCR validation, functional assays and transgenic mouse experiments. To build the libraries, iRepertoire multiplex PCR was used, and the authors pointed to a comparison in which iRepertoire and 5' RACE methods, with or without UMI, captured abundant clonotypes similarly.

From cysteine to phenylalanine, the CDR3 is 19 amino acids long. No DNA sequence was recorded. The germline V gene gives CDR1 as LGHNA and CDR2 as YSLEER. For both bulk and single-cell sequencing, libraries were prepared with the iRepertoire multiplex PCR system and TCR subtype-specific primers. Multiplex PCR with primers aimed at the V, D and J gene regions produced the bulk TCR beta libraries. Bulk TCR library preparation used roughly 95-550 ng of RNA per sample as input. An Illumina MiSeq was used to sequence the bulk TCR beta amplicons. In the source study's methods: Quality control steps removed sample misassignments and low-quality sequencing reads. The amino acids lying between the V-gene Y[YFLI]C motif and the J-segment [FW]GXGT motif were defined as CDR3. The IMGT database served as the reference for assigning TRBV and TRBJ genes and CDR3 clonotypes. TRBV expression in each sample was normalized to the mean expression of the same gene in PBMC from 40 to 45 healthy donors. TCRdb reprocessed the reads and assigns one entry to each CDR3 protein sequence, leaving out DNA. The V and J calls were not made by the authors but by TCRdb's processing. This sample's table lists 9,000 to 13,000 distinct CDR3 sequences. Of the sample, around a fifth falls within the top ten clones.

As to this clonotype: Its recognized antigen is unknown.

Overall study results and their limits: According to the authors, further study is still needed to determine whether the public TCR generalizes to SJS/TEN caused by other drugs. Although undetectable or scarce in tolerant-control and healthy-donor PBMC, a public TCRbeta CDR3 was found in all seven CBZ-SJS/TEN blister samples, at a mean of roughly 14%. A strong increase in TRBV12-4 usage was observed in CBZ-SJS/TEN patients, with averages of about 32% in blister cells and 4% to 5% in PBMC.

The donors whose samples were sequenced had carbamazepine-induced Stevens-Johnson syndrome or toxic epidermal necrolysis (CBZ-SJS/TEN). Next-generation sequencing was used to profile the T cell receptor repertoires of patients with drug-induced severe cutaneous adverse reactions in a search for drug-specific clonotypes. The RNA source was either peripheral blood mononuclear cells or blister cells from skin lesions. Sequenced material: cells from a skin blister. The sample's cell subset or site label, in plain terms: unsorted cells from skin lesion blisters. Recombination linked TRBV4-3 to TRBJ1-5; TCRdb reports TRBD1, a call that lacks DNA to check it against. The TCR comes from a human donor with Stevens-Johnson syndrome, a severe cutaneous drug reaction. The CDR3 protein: CASSQDHPQGGRSNQPQHF.